These 30 T cell receptor beta chains were sequenced from one sample in a study of CXCR3-negative and CXCR3-positive naive CD8 T cells. UMI labels and 5' RACE were used to prepare the TRB cDNA libraries. After re-calling the 5' RACE reads, TCRdb lists one entry per CDR3 protein, DNA absent. The table counts nearly 110,000 distinct CDR3 sequences; roughly 0.38% lies in the top ten. For these TCRs, the target antigens are not known. General study results and limits: Compared with CXCR3-negative naive cells, CXCR3-positive naive cells showed more hydrophobic TRB CDR3s.

Sequencing input: naive CXCR3+ CD8+ T cells from blood. Subset meaning: CD45RO-CCR7+CD27+CD95- naive CD8+ T cells expressing CXCR3 (TNR3+). The receptors derive from a human donor in good health. Some clones in this sample may be carry-over from other donors' samples.

The CDR3 here is CASSMGQSYEQYF. The chain couples TRBV12-3 or TRBV12-4 to TRBJ2-7; with no DNA, the TCRdb D assignment of TRBD1 cannot be verified. The CDR3 has 13 residues.

The J gene is TRBJ1-2, the V gene TRBV5-1. Germline V gene sequence: CDR1 SGHRS, CDR2 YFSETQ. This CDR3 comprises 13 residues. The CDR3 here is CASSFEGEGGYTF.

The chain employs TRBV4-3 and TRBJ2-7. The germline V gene has CDR1 LGHNA and CDR2 YSLEER. This CDR3 contains 15 residues. CDR3 protein: CASSQDVNMIYEQYF.

This rearrangement joins TRBV3-1 to TRBJ2-7; the D call of TRBD1 rests on TCRdb alone, since no DNA is present to check it. This CDR3 is built from 16 residues. Germline assignment: CDR1 LGHDT and CDR2 YNNKEL (reference sequence). This CDR3 is CASSQEGGQGAGEQYF.

The rearrangement joins TRBV9 to TRBJ2-1; TCRdb names TRBD1, which stays unverified in the absence of DNA. Per the germline V gene, CDR1 is SGDLS and CDR2 is YYNGEE. The CDR3 has 17 amino acids. The CDR3 sequence: CASSVPQGGTSYNEQFF. The full variable domain, with the rest looked up from reference TRBV9 and TRBJ2-1, is DSGVTQTPKHLITATGQRVTLRCSPRSGDLSVYWYQQSLDQGLQFLIQYYNGEERAKGNILERFSAQQFPDLHSELNLSSLELGDSALYFCASSVPQGGTSYNEQFFGPGTRLTVL.

This chain connects TRBV28 to TRBJ2-1; TCRdb returns TRBD2, unconfirmable since there is no DNA. This CDR3 is built from 13 residues. Per germline, CDR1 MDHEN and CDR2 SYDVKM. The CDR3 here is CASSPRLDDEQFF.

V gene TRBV5-6 combines with J gene TRBJ1-1; TCRdb designates TRBD1, a call that cannot be tested without DNA. CDR1 and CDR2 (germline): SGHDT, YYEEEE. The CDR3 length is 13 residues. This CDR3 reads CASSLGQYTEAFF.

The V call is TRBV5-6, the J call TRBJ2-7; TCRdb calls TRBD1, which cannot be checked without DNA. Germline CDR1 and CDR2: SGHDT and YYEEEE. CDR3 length: 14 residues. CDR3: CASSPTGSAYEQYF.

This chain uses TRBV27 with TRBJ1-2. Germline V gene sequence: CDR1 MNHEY, CDR2 SMNVEV (reference sequence). The CDR3 length is 13 residues. CDR3 sequence reads: CASSFSGEAGYTF.

The J gene is TRBJ2-7, the V gene TRBV29-1. CDR3 size: 12 residues. CDR1 is SQVTM, CDR2 ANQGSEA, per germline. The CDR3: CSVETDSYEQYF.

This rearrangement joins TRBV20-1 to TRBJ2-3; the D gene TCRdb calls, TRBD2, cannot be checked with no DNA. This CDR3 is built from 14 residues. Per the germline V gene, CDR1 is DFQATT and CDR2 is SNEGSKA (reference sequence). The CDR3 is CSAASGERTDTQYF.

V and J are TRBV7-9 and TRBJ2-2; the TCRdb D gene call, TRBD2, has no DNA to confirm it. Germline lookup yields CDR1 SEHNR and CDR2 FQNEAQ (reference sequence). The CDR3 is 16 residues long. The CDR3 sequence is CASSLGLAENTGELFF.

The chain joins TRBV11-3 to TRBJ2-3; TCRdb indicates TRBD2, and absent DNA this call remains unverified. CDR3 length equals 19 residues. Germline V gives CDR1 SGHNT, CDR2 YENEEA. The chain's CDR3 is CASSIDPTLAGEGTDTQYF.

The CDR3 protein is CASSSFKDGAAQHF. The V call is TRBV7-3, the J call TRBJ1-5. The germline CDR1 and CDR2 sequences are SGHTA and FQGTGA. This CDR3 region has 14 residues.

The genes are TRBV29-1 and TRBJ2-1; the D call from TCRdb, TRBD1, cannot be confirmed without DNA. The germline V gene encodes CDR1 SQVTM and CDR2 ANQGSEA. This CDR3 has 15 residues. This chain's CDR3 is CSVETGGEIYNEQFF.

This rearrangement joins TRBV10-1 to TRBJ1-5; TCRdb calls TRBD1, which cannot be checked without DNA. There are 14 residues in the CDR3. Germline V gives CDR1 WNHNN, CDR2 SYGVQD (reference sequence). CDR3 region: CASRNGTEGQPQHF.

The chain has TRBV28 and TRBJ1-4; absent DNA, TCRdb's TRBD1 call cannot be checked. Per the germline V gene, CDR1 is MDHEN and CDR2 is SYDVKM. This CDR3 has 16 amino acids. CDR3: CASRSTSGTGNEKLFF.

The chain recombines TRBV29-1 with TRBJ2-5; TCRdb's D call, TRBD1, is unchecked because there is no DNA. Per germline, CDR1 SQVTM and CDR2 ANQGSEA. The CDR3 loop spans 11 amino acids. CDR3 in amino acids: CGVTGGETQYF.

V is TRBV7-6 and J is TRBJ2-5. The CDR3 length is 13 residues. Germline assignment: CDR1 SGHVS and CDR2 FNYEAQ. CDR3 protein: CASSRHLQETQYF. The full variable domain, with the rest looked up from reference TRBV7-6 and TRBJ2-5, is GAGVSQSPRYKVTKRGQDVALRCDPISGHVSLYWYRQALGQGPEFLTYFNYEAQQDKSGLPNDRFSAERPEGSISTLTIQRTEQRDSAMYRCASSRHLQETQYFGPGTRLLVL.

The V call is TRBV6-6, the J call TRBJ2-1; there is no DNA to check the TCRdb D call of TRBD1. The CDR3 is 13 amino acids. Germline-derived CDR1 and CDR2 are MNHNY and SVGAGI (reference sequence). This chain's CDR3 is CASSYRMEYGGFF.

The chain has TRBV6-4 and TRBJ2-3. CDR3 length: 13 residues. In germline, CDR1 is MRHNA, CDR2 SNTAGT. This chain's CDR3 is CASSDSNTDTQYF.

The rearrangement links TRBV21-1 to TRBJ2-7; the D call of TRBD1 rests on TCRdb alone, since no DNA is present to check it. TRBV21-1 is noted as a pseudogene. CDR3 length equals 18 residues. CDR3 sequence: CASSKVPGASSIGYEQYF.

The rearrangement uses TRBV19 and TRBJ1-1. The CDR3 length is 13 residues. Germline V lookup: CDR1 LNHDA, CDR2 SQIVND (reference sequence). CDR3 region: CASSIDLNTEAFF.

The chain combines TRBV5-1 with TRBJ1-1. The CDR3 sequence is 14 residues long. CDR1 is SGHRS and CDR2 is YFSETQ in the germline V gene. The CDR3 protein is CASSYATGSTEAFF.

The chain combines TRBV14 with TRBJ2-3. The CDR3 is 16 residues long. Germline lookup yields CDR1 SGHDN and CDR2 FVKESK. The CDR3 is CASSPLMGASTDTQYF.

V gene TRBV12-3 or TRBV12-4 combines with J gene TRBJ2-3; with no DNA, the TCRdb D assignment of TRBD2 cannot be verified. CDR3 length: 15 residues. CDR3 protein: CASSLLAGGLDTQYF.

This chain links TRBV7-6 with TRBJ2-3; the TCRdb call, TRBD1, lacks DNA for checking. The CDR3 spans 14 residues. Germline V gene lookup returns CDR1 SGHVS and CDR2 FNYEAQ. The CDR3 sequence is CASSQGDDTDTQYF.

V is TRBV10-3 and J is TRBJ2-1. The CDR3 runs 13 residues. In germline, CDR1 is ENHRY, CDR2 SYGVKD. The CDR3 spells CAISDRTYNEQFF.

The CDR3 region is CASSLLDSKTGELFF. The chain has TRBV27 and TRBJ2-2; lacking DNA, the TRBD1 call made by TCRdb goes unchecked. The CDR3 is 15 amino acids. Looked up from germline, CDR1 is MNHEY and CDR2 is SMNVEV (reference sequence).

V gene TRBV20-1 combines with J gene TRBJ2-7; TCRdb gives TRBD1 as the D gene, but with no DNA this cannot be confirmed. From germline, CDR1 is DFQATT and CDR2 SNEGSKA (reference sequence). The CDR3 has 14 amino acids. CDR3 sequence reads: CSATETVSSYEQYF.